Listed here are 27 T cell receptor beta chains from one sample, sequenced in a study of shared T cell receptors in the human thymus. Clones were sequenced by immunoSEQ multiplex PCR, and TCRdb holds only the in-frame ones, with some missing. The table lists hundreds of thousands of clones, around 87% of them singletons. A further study also used this sample, focusing on human thymus T cells.

Material for sequencing was thymocytes. The receptors were sampled from a boy in the first two years of life with a congenital heart defect.

The table lists this clone with a count of one. The CDR3 nucleotides read TGTGCCAGCAGCTTAGCGCATCGGGGAGAGCAGTTCTTC. This translates into CASSLAHRGEQFF. The chain uses TRBV7-8 and TRBJ2-1, with D possibly being TRBD2 (5 bases). The CDR3 has 13 residues. Germline assignment: CDR1 SGHVS and CDR2 FQNEAQ. Trimming removed 0 bases at V and 10 bases at J, with 10 bases between.

The gene calls are TRBV25-1 and TRBJ2-1; D is unresolved. From germline, CDR1 is MGHDK and CDR2 SYGVNS. This CDR3 has 13 residues. V lost 3 bases to trimming and J lost 3 bases, with 6 bases between them. In DNA form, the CDR3 reads TGTGCCAGCAGTGATCAGGACTACAATGAGCAGTTCTTC. Translating gives CASSDQDYNEQFF.

This chain connects TRBV7-9 to TRBJ1-5; D is undetermined. Germline-derived CDR1 and CDR2 are SEHNR and FQNEAQ (reference sequence). V lost 5 bases and J lost 0, with 8 bases in between. CDR3 size: 14 residues. CDR3 residues: CASSPSGSNQPQHF. Here the CDR3 DNA reads TGTGCCAGCAGCCCCTCGGGTAGCAATCAGCCCCAGCATTTT.

The chain uses TRBV28 and TRBJ2-7; no clear D gene. Germline lookup yields CDR1 MDHEN and CDR2 SYDVKM. V shed 6 bases and J shed 2 bases, with 14 bases lying between them. This CDR3 is built from 14 residues. The CDR3 sequence is CASRSVLFAYEQYF. CDR3 DNA sequence: TGTGCCAGCAGGTCCGTACTCTTCGCCTACGAGCAGTACTTC.

The V and J genes are TRBV23-1 and TRBJ1-5; 9 bases align to TRBD1. TRBV23-1 is marked as an open reading frame, function uncertain. The CDR3 is 16 amino acids. J gave up 4 bases and V 6 bases, and 10 bases lay outside the gene matches. CDR3 sequence: CASRRRGQGGNQPQHF. DNA for the CDR3: TGCGCCAGCAGACGTCGGGGACAGGGAGGGAATCAGCCCCAGCATTTT.

This clone was seen a few times. The chain carries TRBV7-3 and TRBJ2-2, with D possibly being TRBD2 (5 bases). Deletions cut 7 bases from V and 6 bases from J, with 12 bases between. Germline CDR1 is SGHTA and CDR2 is FQGTGA. The CDR3 runs to 13 residues. Here the CDR3 reads CASNPGEPGELFF. The DNA of the CDR3 is TGTGCCAGCAACCCTGGGGAGCCCGGGGAGCTGTTTTTT.

The rearrangement uses TRBV5-4 and TRBJ2-1; D may be TRBD2 (5 bases). V shed 4 bases and J shed 0 bases, with 14 bases lying between them. The CDR3 loop spans 16 amino acids. Germline V lookup: CDR1 SGHNT, CDR2 YYREEE (reference sequence). The CDR3 sequence is CASSVSAVISYNEQFF. CDR3 DNA: TGTGCCAGCAGCGTCTCAGCGGTGATCTCCTACAATGAGCAGTTCTTC.

The CDR3 DNA follows: TGTGCCAGCAGTCCCGGACTAGCGGGAGTGGTCTACAATGAGCAGTTCTTC. Translating it yields CASSPGLAGVVYNEQFF. The chain joins TRBV28 to TRBJ2-1; the match to TRBD2 covers 13 bases. Per germline, CDR1 MDHEN and CDR2 SYDVKM. V was clipped by 5 bases and J by 3 bases; unmatched bases: 7. The CDR3 has 17 residues.

About this clone: Other DNA sequences from this sample encode an identical CDR3 as well. The gene calls are TRBV2 and TRBJ1-2, with a tentative D call TRBD1 (5 bases). The V and J ends lost 3 bases and 8 bases respectively, with 7 bases between them. This CDR3 contains 11 residues. Germline CDR1 and CDR2: SNHLY and FYNNEI. CDR3: CASSDGGGYTF. Here the CDR3 DNA reads TGTGCCAGCAGTGATGGGGGGGGCTACACCTTC.

This rearrangement joins TRBV4-2 to TRBJ2-3; D is perhaps TRBD2 (5 bases). This CDR3 is built from 16 residues. The germline V gene has CDR1 LGHNA and CDR2 YNFKEQ. Trimming removed 2 bases from V and 0 bases from J, with 12 bases in between. CDR3 bases: TGTGCCAGCAGCCAACGGACCAGCGGCAGCACAGATACGCAGTATTTT. Protein sequence: CASSQRTSGSTDTQYF.

This sequence joins TRBV28 and TRBJ2-3; weak D call: TRBD2 (7 bases). The germline V gene has CDR1 MDHEN and CDR2 SYDVKM. Trimming shortened V by 8 bases and J by 0 bases, and 24 bases separated the two germline ends. There are 18 residues in the CDR3. The CDR3 DNA reads TGTGCCAGCGTATGGGGGGGCGGGCCAATTACTAGCACAGATACGCAGTATTTT. It encodes CASVWGGGPITSTDTQYF.

The V gene is TRBV5-4, the J gene TRBJ2-7, with D maybe TRBD1 (5 bases). Germline V gene sequence: CDR1 SGHNT, CDR2 YYREEE (reference sequence). Trimming pared 4 bases from V and 6 bases from J, leaving 8 bases between. The CDR3 runs 11 residues. CDR3 amino acids: CASSGQGEQYF. The CDR3 DNA sequence: TGTGCCAGCAGCGGGCAGGGCGAGCAGTACTTC.

The CDR3 nucleotides are TGTGCCAGCAGCCGGGATCCGGGACTAGCGGGACAACACGGGGAGCTGTTTTTT. This translates into CASSRDPGLAGQHGELFF. The V gene is TRBV9, the J gene TRBJ2-2, with 13 nucleotides matching TRBD2. This CDR3 contains 18 residues. Trimming cost V 4 bases and J 7 bases; bases outside gene matches: 13. The germline V gene has CDR1 SGDLS and CDR2 YYNGEE. Full variable domain (missing parts from reference TRBV9 and TRBJ2-2): DSGVTQTPKHLITATGQRVTLRCSPRSGDLSVYWYQQSLDQGLQFLIQYYNGEERAKGNILERFSAQQFPDLHSELNLSSLELGDSALYFCASSRDPGLAGQHGELFFGEGSRLTVL.

V gene TRBV11-2 combines with J gene TRBJ2-7; 8 bases line up with TRBD2. Germline loops: CDR1 SGHAT, CDR2 FQNNGV. V trimming: 4 bases; J trimming: 2 bases; junction bases outside the gene matches: 13. This CDR3 is built from 17 residues. CDR3 amino acids: CASSSESSGKNPYEQYF. In DNA, the CDR3 is TGTGCCAGCAGCTCCGAAAGTAGCGGGAAAAATCCCTACGAGCAGTACTTC.

This rearrangement joins TRBV19 to TRBJ1-5, with TRBD1 identical over 8 bases. Germline loops: CDR1 LNHDA, CDR2 SQIVND (reference sequence). This CDR3 spans 17 amino acids. Losses at the gene ends were 1 base for V and 0 bases for J; bases not matched to a gene: 5. The CDR3 bases are TGTGCCAGTAGTATAGGGACAGGGTACTATAGCAATCAGCCCCAGCATTTT. Amino acid sequence: CASSIGTGYYSNQPQHF.

This clone has more than one count but fewer than ten. The chain recombines TRBV7-8 with TRBJ1-4, with 9 positions matching TRBD1. Germline trimming cut 4 bases from V and 0 bases from J; bases unmatched to any gene: 6. Germline CDR1 and CDR2: SGHVS and FQNEAQ. This CDR3 contains 17 residues. In DNA, the CDR3 is TGTGCCAGCAGCTCGGGACAGGGAGAGGCAACTAATGAAAAACTGTTTTTT. Its protein product is CASSSGQGEATNEKLFF.

This clone was seen only a few times. The chain uses TRBV5-6 and TRBJ2-7; maybe TRBD1 (6 bases). Between the trimmed V and J ends, which lost 0 bases and 0 bases, there was a span of 16 bases. Germline assignment: CDR1 SGHDT and CDR2 YYEEEE. The CDR3 has 17 residues. Written as DNA, the CDR3 is TGTGCCAGCAGCTTGGCGGCGTGGGGGCCGTCCTCCTACGAGCAGTACTTC. This translates into CASSLAAWGPSSYEQYF.

The V and J genes are TRBV6-1 and TRBJ1-5; 9 bases agree with TRBD1. This CDR3 is 14 amino acids long. From germline, CDR1 is MNHNS and CDR2 SASEGT. Trimming at V came to 7 bases and at J to 3 bases, leaving 4 bases not matched to a gene. The CDR3 sequence is CASIGTGLNQPQHF. The CDR3, as DNA: TGTGCCAGCATCGGGACAGGGCTCAATCAGCCCCAGCATTTT.

J is TRBJ2-2 and V is TRBV11-3, with 9 bases identical to TRBD1. Trimming cost V 4 bases and J 7 bases; bases outside gene matches: 4. The CDR3 covers 14 residues. Looked up from germline, CDR1 is SGHNT and CDR2 is YENEEA. In DNA, the CDR3 is TGTGCCAGCAGCTGGGACAGGGACCACGGGGAGCTGTTTTTT. Translating it yields CASSWDRDHGELFF.

V and J are TRBV6-1 and TRBJ2-7, with D possibly matching TRBD2 (5 bases). V gave up 3 bases and J gave up 3 bases, with 24 bases separating them. CDR3 size: 18 residues. Per germline, CDR1 MNHNS and CDR2 SASEGT. CDR3 amino acids: CASSDYTRESGSHYEQYF. In DNA form, the CDR3 reads TGTGCCAGCAGTGATTACACCCGAGAGAGCGGCTCGCACTACGAGCAGTACTTC.

This clone came up once. The chain recombines TRBV10-3 with TRBJ2-1, with 10 bases fitting TRBD1. CDR1 ENHRY and CDR2 SYGVKD come from the germline V gene. With 8 bases clipped from V and 6 bases from J, the junction kept 19 bases outside the gene matches. The length of the CDR3 is 18 residues. The DNA of the CDR3 is TGTGCCATCGCGGGAGCCGAGGATGACAGGGGGCCCCGCAATGAGCAGTTCTTC. Protein: CAIAGAEDDRGPRNEQFF.

This clone was found once. The V and J genes are TRBV7-6 and TRBJ2-1, with TRBD2 identical over 7 bases. This CDR3 has 15 residues. The junction had 9 bases not matched to a gene; V was cut back by 0 bases and J by 10 bases. Germline V gene lookup returns CDR1 SGHVS and CDR2 FNYEAQ. CDR3 bases: TGTGCCAGCAGCTTAGCCTCCGGGGCGGGACTAGAGCAGTTCTTC. Its translation: CASSLASGAGLEQFF.

V is TRBV14 and J is TRBJ2-7; D may be TRBD1 (5 bases). Germline CDR1 reads SGHDN; CDR2 reads FVKESK. CDR3 length: 15 residues. V shed 2 bases and J shed 2 bases, with 13 bases lying between them. CDR3 amino acids: CASSQLPDKTYEQYF. CDR3 in DNA: TGTGCCAGCAGCCAACTCCCGGACAAGACCTACGAGCAGTACTTC.

A single count supports this clone. The CDR3 DNA sequence: TGCGCCAGCAGCCAGGGTGCCGGGAGGAACTCCTACAATGAGCAGTTCTTC. It specifies CASSQGAGRNSYNEQFF. The chain carries TRBV4-3 and TRBJ2-1; 7 nucleotides match TRBD2. CDR3 length: 17 residues. The ends lost 3 bases at V and 0 bases at J; junction bases unmatched: 8. In germline, CDR1 is LGHNA, CDR2 YSLEER.

V and J are TRBV25-1 and TRBJ2-7; a possible D gene is TRBD2 (6 bases). This CDR3 region has 13 residues. Germline CDR1 MGHDK, CDR2 SYGVNS. Deletions cut 3 bases from V and 6 bases from J, with 12 bases between. CDR3 in amino acids: CASSDRETAEQYF. Written as DNA, the CDR3 is TGTGCCAGCAGTGACCGGGAGACCGCCGAGCAGTACTTC.

The V call is TRBV7-6, the J call TRBJ2-7, with D maybe TRBD1 (6 bases). The CDR3 is made up of 19 amino acids. Germline CDR1 SGHVS, CDR2 FNYEAQ. V gave up 5 bases and J gave up 0 bases, with 26 bases separating them. CDR3 amino acids: CASSQSPGVLATSSYEQYF. The CDR3 DNA follows: TGTGCCAGCAGCCAGAGCCCAGGGGTGTTGGCAACGAGCTCCTACGAGCAGTACTTC.

The chain uses TRBV30 and TRBJ2-3; the match to TRBD2 covers 8 bases. The CDR3 spans 16 residues. Trimming removed 4 bases from V and 3 bases from J; junction bases left unmatched: 12. Germline CDR1 GTSNPN, CDR2 SVGIG (reference sequence). In DNA form, the CDR3 reads TGTGCCTGGATTGTATCCGGGACTAGGAGGACAGATACGCAGTATTTT. Translated, it gives CAWIVSGTRRTDTQYF.